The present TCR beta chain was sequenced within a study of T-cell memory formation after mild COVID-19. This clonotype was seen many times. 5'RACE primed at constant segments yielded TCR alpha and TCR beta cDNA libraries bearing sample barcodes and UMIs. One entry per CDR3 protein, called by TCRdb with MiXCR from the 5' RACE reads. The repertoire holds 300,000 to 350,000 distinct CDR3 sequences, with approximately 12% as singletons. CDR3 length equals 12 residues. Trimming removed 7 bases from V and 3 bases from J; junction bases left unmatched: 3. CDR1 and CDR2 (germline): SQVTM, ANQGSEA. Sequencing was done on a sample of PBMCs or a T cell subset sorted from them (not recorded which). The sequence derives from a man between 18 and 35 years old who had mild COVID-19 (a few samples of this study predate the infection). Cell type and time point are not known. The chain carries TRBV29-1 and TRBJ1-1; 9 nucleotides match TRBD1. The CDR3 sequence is CSARTGDTEAFF. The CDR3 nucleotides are TGCAGCGCTCGGACAGGGGACACTGAAGCTTTCTTT.